This note documents a single TCR beta chain sequence. Its matching antigen is unknown. This record belongs to a study of glioma-infiltrating T cells. Study conclusions and caveats: Non-neoplastic patients had below-expected tissue-blood divergence, while all gliomas exceeded expectation.

Trimming at V came to 6 bases and at J to 3 bases, leaving 6 bases not matched to a gene. Looked up from germline, CDR1 is SQVTM and CDR2 is ANQGSEA. The CDR3 is made up of 14 amino acids. Using RNA template, CDR3s of TCR alpha and beta were amplified with iRepertoire arm-PCR. One-step reverse transcription and amplification started from approximately 100-400 ng of tissue mRNA or PBMC total RNA. Each CDR3 protein gets one entry after TCRdb re-called the multiplex PCR reads with MiXCR. The repertoire holds approximately 100,000 distinct CDR3 sequences, with under 30% as singletons. The chain is built from TRBV29-1 and TRBJ2-5; 11 positions agree with TRBD2. This sequence was found in a human donor with low-grade glioma or glioblastoma, undergoing nonglioma brain surgery, or in good health (not recorded which). Sequencing used glioma tissue, nonneoplastic brain tissue, or PBMCs (not recorded which). CDR3 region: CSVPGLAAEETQYF. CDR3 nucleotide sequence: TGCAGCGTCCCGGGACTAGCGGCTGAAGAGACCCAGTACTTC.